These 11 T cell receptor beta chains share one sample of origin, sequenced in a study of blood T cell repertoires in COVID-19. The protocol was immunoSEQ multiplex PCR, while the TCRdb copy is restricted to in-frame clones and leaves out a portion. This sample carries hundreds of thousands of clones, around nine tenths of them seen once, and the ten largest clones take approximately 1.5%. The sample consisted of PBMCs or T cells enriched from blood (not recorded which). All receptors come from a woman in her late teens or twenties who had been exposed to COVID-19.

The V call is TRBV2, the J call TRBJ2-5; the match to TRBD2 covers 10 bases. CDR3 size: 14 residues. V lost 7 bases, J lost 5 bases, and 7 bases stayed unmatched. Germline CDR1 is SNHLY and CDR2 is FYNNEI. CDR3: CASTRAGGSETQYF. DNA of the CDR3: TGTGCCAGCACTCGAGCGGGAGGGTCTGAGACCCAGTACTTC.

The V gene is TRBV9, the J gene TRBJ1-5, with D hard to call. Germline V gene data show CDR1 as SGDLS and CDR2 as YYNGEE. The CDR3 extends over 14 amino acids. Trimming pared 5 bases from V and 0 bases from J, leaving 9 bases between. The CDR3 loop is CASSRDYSNQPQHF. In DNA, the CDR3 is TGTGCCAGCAGTCGAGACTATAGCAATCAGCCCCAGCATTTT. The variable domain in full, completed from reference TRBV9 and TRBJ1-5, reads DSGVTQTPKHLITATGQRVTLRCSPRSGDLSVYWYQQSLDQGLQFLIQYYNGEERAKGNILERFSAQQFPDLHSELNLSSLELGDSALYFCASSRDYSNQPQHFGDGTRLSIL.

The V gene is TRBV24-1, the J gene TRBJ1-4; the match to TRBD1 covers 10 bases. CDR3 length: 16 amino acids. V trimming: 7 bases; J trimming: 8 bases; junction bases outside the gene matches: 12. Per the germline V gene, CDR1 is KGHDR and CDR2 is SFDVKD. This CDR3 reads CATRPGQGSLSEKLFF. The DNA for the CDR3 is TGTGCCACCAGACCGGGACAGGGGTCGTTGAGCGAAAAACTGTTTTTT.

The V gene is TRBV27, the J gene TRBJ2-1; 8 nucleotides line up with TRBD2. Germline trimming cut 6 bases from V and 0 bases from J; bases unmatched to any gene: 4. The CDR3 has 15 amino acids. Looked up from germline, CDR1 is MNHEY and CDR2 is SMNVEV (reference sequence). The CDR3 region is CASRLSGSSYNEQFF. In DNA form, the CDR3 reads TGTGCCAGCAGGCTAAGCGGGAGCTCCTACAATGAGCAGTTCTTC.

DNA for the CDR3: TGTGCCAGCAGCTCGACCCTGAGGGCCAAAAACATTCAGTACTTC. This codes for CASSSTLRAKNIQYF. This rearrangement joins TRBV7-8 to TRBJ2-4; no definite D call. The CDR3 is 15 amino acids. Germline V lookup: CDR1 SGHVS, CDR2 FQNEAQ. V was cut by 4 bases and J by 1 base, with 11 bases left in between.

V usage is TRBV15 and J usage is TRBJ1-5; no firm D call. The V gene's germline CDR1 is LNHNV and CDR2 YYDKDF (reference sequence). This CDR3 region has 14 residues. The ends were cut back, 4 bases at V and 4 bases at J, with 11 bases in the middle. For the CDR3, the DNA is TGTGCCACCAGCAACAATCGGGGTAATCAGCCCCAGCATTTT. It yields the protein CATSNNRGNQPQHF.

V usage is TRBV28 and J usage is TRBJ1-6; no definite D call. CDR3 length: 16 residues. Trimming removed 5 bases from V and 7 bases from J, with 18 bases in between. Per germline, CDR1 MDHEN and CDR2 SYDVKM. CDR3 in amino acids: CASSGVSRGWNSPLHF. DNA for the CDR3: TGTGCCAGCAGTGGGGTCTCGCGGGGTTGGAATTCACCCCTCCACTTT.

The sample holds a few counts of this clone. The chain combines TRBV25-1 with TRBJ1-1; 7 nucleotides match TRBD1. In germline, CDR1 is MGHDK, CDR2 SYGVNS. Losses at the gene ends were 5 bases for V and 1 base for J; bases not matched to a gene: 7. This CDR3 region has 15 residues. CDR3 sequence reads: CASSKPGTANTEAFF. As DNA, the CDR3 is TGTGCCAGCAGTAAACCCGGGACAGCGAACACTGAAGCTTTCTTT.

The chain recombines TRBV7-2 with TRBJ1-5; D remains ambiguous. The CDR3 is 14 amino acids. Trimming left V 4 bases short and J 0 bases short, with 7 bases between. From germline, CDR1 is SGHTA and CDR2 FQGNSA. The CDR3, as DNA: TGTGCCAGCAGCTCCCAGTATAGCAATCAGCCCCAGCATTTT. Translation gives CASSSQYSNQPQHF. The full variable domain, its missing parts supplied by reference TRBV7-2 and TRBJ1-5, is GAGVSQSPSNKVTEKGKDVELRCDPISGHTALYWYRQSLGQGLEFLIYFQGNSAPDKSGLPSDRFSAERTGGSVSTLTIQRTQQEDSAVYLCASSSQYSNQPQHFGDGTRLSIL.

This clone was detected only a few times. V usage is TRBV6-2 or TRBV6-3 and J usage is TRBJ2-7; D remains unclear. Germline V gene data show CDR1 as MNHEY and CDR2 as SVGEGT. This CDR3 region has 16 residues. V lost 2 bases, J lost 2 bases, and 16 bases lay in between. The CDR3 is CASSYQRQIAAYEQYF. DNA of the CDR3: TGTGCCAGCAGTTACCAGAGACAAATTGCCGCCTACGAGCAGTACTTC.

The rearrangement joins TRBV6-5 to TRBJ2-7; 9 nucleotides match TRBD1. Germline CDR1 is MNHEY and CDR2 is SVGAGI. Germline trimming cut 7 bases from V and 5 bases from J; bases unmatched to any gene: 6. The CDR3 is 13 residues long. The CDR3 DNA reads TGTGCCAGCAACCGGGACAGGGTCGACGAGCAGTACTTC. Translating gives CASNRDRVDEQYF.